A single sample gave rise to the 27 T cell receptor beta chains below, sequenced in a study of patients and donors after allogeneic stem cell transplantation. TCRdb analysed the RT-PCR reads with MiXCR anew, one entry per CDR3 protein. The sample shows under 95,000 distinct CDR3 sequences, roughly 5.2% of them seen only once. Sequences were obtained from blood, either unsorted or a sorted T cell fraction (not recorded which). Receptors were obtained from a human donor who was either an allogeneic HSCT recipient or a stem cell or donor lymphocyte infusion donor (not recorded which). It is not recorded whose cells these are; they may come from a transplant donor.

At least ten counts were recorded for this clonotype. The chain combines TRBV29-1 with TRBJ2-7; D gene ambiguous. The CDR3 consists of 12 residues. The germline gives CDR1 SQVTM, CDR2 ANQGSEA. V was shortened by 4 bases and J by 3 bases, with 10 bases between the two germline ends. This CDR3 reads CSVGYSYYEQYF. The CDR3 DNA reads TGCAGCGTTGGTTACAGTTACTACGAGCAGTACTTC.

This clonotype was detected only a few times. The chain is built from TRBV3-1 and TRBJ2-5; tentative D call: TRBD2 (5 bases). The CDR3 is made up of 18 amino acids. CDR1 is LGHDT and CDR2 is YNNKEL in the germline V gene (reference sequence). The V gene lost 0 bases and the J gene lost 1 base, with 18 bases spanning the gap. CDR3 loop: CASSQDLVGSLGQETQYF. CDR3 DNA sequence: TGTGCCAGCAGCCAAGATCTCGTAGGGAGTTTGGGCCAAGAGACCCAGTACTTC.

In its sample, this clonotype was seen many times. CDR3: CASSLRRAESDTQYF. The CDR3 DNA sequence: TGTGCCAGCAGCTTACGACGGGCCGAGTCAGATACGCAGTATTTT. The chain employs TRBV7-2 and TRBJ2-3; unclear D gene. Germline V lookup: CDR1 SGHTA, CDR2 FQGNSA. There are 15 residues in the CDR3. V was pared by 2 bases and J by 4 bases, with 13 bases between.

This clonotype has ten or more counts. The gene calls are TRBV29-1 and TRBJ1-4; D may be TRBD1 (5 bases). CDR1 and CDR2 from the germline V gene are SQVTM and ANQGSEA. With 4 bases removed from V and 8 bases from J, the gap between germline ends came to 14 bases. The CDR3 sequence is 13 residues long. DNA of the CDR3: TGCAGCGTTGCTAGGCAGGGTAGAGAAAAACTGTTTTTT. Protein sequence: CSVARQGREKLFF.

In this sample, this clonotype turned up many times. This chain connects TRBV12-3 or TRBV12-4 to TRBJ1-2, with D possibly being TRBD1 (6 bases). The CDR3 has 16 amino acids. Trimming left V 2 bases short and J 4 bases short, with 17 bases between. The CDR3 region has the DNA TGTGCCAGCAGTTTACGTGGGACAAAAGGCGGCTATGGCTACACCTTC. Translating gives CASSLRGTKGGYGYTF.

This clonotype was detected a few times. The rearrangement joins TRBV11-1 to TRBJ2-7; D gene ambiguous. CDR1 is SGHAT, CDR2 FQDESV, per germline (reference sequence). The CDR3 is 13 residues long. Trimming took 3 bases from V and 2 from J, leaving 8 bases between them. As DNA, the CDR3 is TGTGCCAGCAGCTTCCCCTGGGCCTACGAGCAGTACTTC. It is translated as CASSFPWAYEQYF.

The CDR3 sequence: CASRNRDAVIAAEAFF. The CDR3 nucleotides read TGTGCCAGCAGAAACCGGGACGCAGTAATAGCCGCTGAAGCTTTCTTT. This chain links TRBV2 with TRBJ1-1; weak D call: TRBD1 (5 bases). The CDR3 contains 16 residues. The V end lost 6 bases, the J end lost 6 bases, and 23 bases lay between the germline ends. CDR1 is SNHLY and CDR2 is FYNNEI in the germline V gene.

This clonotype was found a few times. This rearrangement joins TRBV19 to TRBJ2-2; 11 nucleotides agree with TRBD2. The V gene end was trimmed by 4 bases and the J gene end by 4 bases; junction bases not matched to a gene: 8. In germline, CDR1 is LNHDA, CDR2 SQIVND (reference sequence). This CDR3 has 17 amino acids. CDR3 region: CASSTRTSGPPTGELFF. The CDR3 coding sequence is TGTGCCAGTAGTACTCGGACTAGCGGGCCTCCCACCGGGGAGCTGTTTTTT.

The sample holds a few counts of this clonotype. The chain links TRBV3-1 to TRBJ1-1; a possible D gene is TRBD1 (6 bases). CDR1 LGHDT and CDR2 YNNKEL come from the germline V gene (reference sequence). The CDR3 contains 15 residues. V lost 3 bases and J lost 0, with 11 bases in between. This CDR3 is CASSQRDTMNTEAFF. CDR3 in DNA: TGTGCCAGCAGCCAGAGGGACACGATGAACACTGAAGCTTTCTTT.

This clonotype was recorded at least ten times. The gene calls are TRBV20-1 and TRBJ2-7; D uncertain. The CDR3 contains 11 residues. Germline V gives CDR1 DFQATT, CDR2 SNEGSKA (reference sequence). V lost 8 bases to trimming and J lost 9 bases, with 17 bases between them. In DNA form, the CDR3 reads TGCAGTCTGTCTTCGCCGTTCGGGCAGTACTTC. Translated: CSLSSPFGQYF.

At least ten counts were recorded for this clonotype. CDR3 DNA: TGTGCCAGCACAGGGGGGGAGACCCAGTACTTC. Translating gives CASTGGETQYF. The chain is built from TRBV7-9 and TRBJ2-5; D is perhaps TRBD1 (7 bases). V lost 7 bases and J 5 bases, leaving 8 bases between the germline ends. CDR3 length: 11 amino acids. Germline CDR1 reads SEHNR; CDR2 reads FQNEAQ (reference sequence).

At least ten counts were recorded for this clonotype. The CDR3 is CASSPSRSSKLTEAFF. The CDR3, as DNA: TGTGCCAGCTCACCGAGTAGATCGAGTAAGTTGACTGAAGCTTTCTTT. The chain joins TRBV18 to TRBJ1-1; D is uncertain. The CDR3 totals 16 residues. The germline CDR1 and CDR2 sequences are KGHSH and LQKENI. Deletions cut 3 bases from V and 5 bases from J, with 19 bases between.

In its sample, this clonotype was seen many times. The CDR3 coding sequence is TGTGCCACCAGCAGAGATCGAGGGACTAGAGAGACCCAGTACTTC. Its translation: CATSRDRGTRETQYF. The rearrangement joins TRBV15 to TRBJ2-5, with 8 bases that match TRBD2. The CDR3 is 15 residues long. Germline lookup yields CDR1 LNHNV and CDR2 YYDKDF (reference sequence). V was pared by 0 bases and J by 4 bases, with 4 bases of the junction left unmatched.

This clonotype was observed a single time. The chain links TRBV9 to TRBJ2-7, with 14 bases lining up with TRBD2. V lost 4 bases and J lost 5; bases outside the gene matches: 8. CDR1 is SGDLS, CDR2 YYNGEE, per germline. The CDR3 totals 16 residues. The CDR3 sequence: CASSRLAGGPGDEQYF. The DNA of the CDR3 is TGTGCCAGCAGCCGACTAGCGGGAGGGCCCGGGGACGAGCAGTACTTC.

This clonotype was recorded many times. The V and J genes are TRBV20-1 and TRBJ2-4, with 7 bases fitting TRBD2. After removal of 0 bases from V and 0 bases from J, the junction contained 8 bases not matched to a gene. Germline lookup yields CDR1 DFQATT and CDR2 SNEGSKA (reference sequence). The CDR3 sequence is 17 residues long. The CDR3 coding sequence is TGCAGTGCTAGAGACCCCTCTAGCGGAGTAGCCAAAAACATTCAGTACTTC. Its translation is CSARDPSSGVAKNIQYF.

The table lists this clonotype with many counts. This sequence joins TRBV11-2 and TRBJ2-5, with 12 bases lining up with TRBD1. The CDR3 consists of 16 residues. The junction had 10 bases not matched to a gene; V was cut back by 6 bases and J by 5 bases. Germline CDR1 and CDR2: SGHAT and FQNNGV. The CDR3 DNA reads TGTGCCAGCAGTCCAGGGACAGGGGGCTTTGGGGAGACCCAGTACTTC. Amino acid sequence: CASSPGTGGFGETQYF. Supplemented by reference TRBV11-2 and TRBJ2-5, the full variable domain reads EAGVAQSPRYKIIEKRQSVAFWCNPISGHATLYWYQQILGQGPKLLIQFQNNGVVDDSQLPKDRFSAERLKGVDSTLKIQPAKLEDSAVYLCASSPGTGGFGETQYFGPGTRLLVL.

This clonotype was observed at least ten times. This sequence joins TRBV2 and TRBJ1-2; TRBD1 is a possible D gene (5 bases). Trimming removed 4 bases from V and 4 bases from J, with 13 bases in between. Germline-derived CDR1 and CDR2 are SNHLY and FYNNEI. The CDR3 has 14 amino acids. The CDR3 coding sequence is TGTGCCAGCAGTGGGGGTGGGGACCGCTATGGCTACACCTTC. Residues: CASSGGGDRYGYTF.

Ten or more counts support this clonotype. The chain combines TRBV10-3 with TRBJ2-7; 12 positions match TRBD1. Germline V gene data show CDR1 as ENHRY and CDR2 as SYGVKD. This CDR3 is built from 17 residues. J was trimmed by 6 bases and V by 0 bases; bases with no gene match: 9. CDR3 DNA sequence: TGTGCCATCAGTGAGTCCTTACCGGGACAGGGGGCTTTCGAGCAGTACTTC. As protein: CAISESLPGQGAFEQYF.

This clonotype has ten or more counts. V usage is TRBV20-1 and J usage is TRBJ1-5; the match to TRBD1 covers 9 bases. Germline V gene data show CDR1 as DFQATT and CDR2 as SNEGSKA (reference sequence). This CDR3 has 14 residues. V shed 7 bases, J shed 1 base, and the junction held 5 bases outside the gene matches. This CDR3 reads CSVKQGASNQPQHF. The CDR3 nucleotides are TGCAGTGTTAAACAGGGGGCGAGCAATCAGCCCCAGCATTTT.

The table lists this clonotype with many counts. The CDR3 coding sequence is TGTGCCAGCAGTTTATCCCCAGGAGCCACTGAAGCTTTCTTT. Residues: CASSLSPGATEAFF. The V call is TRBV28, the J call TRBJ1-1, with D unclear. Germline CDR1 MDHEN, CDR2 SYDVKM. V lost 1 base to trimming and J lost 4 bases, with 10 bases between them. The CDR3 sequence is 14 residues long.

The sample holds many counts of this clonotype. V usage is TRBV7-2 and J usage is TRBJ2-3; D is possibly TRBD2 (6 bases). This CDR3 is built from 16 residues. V shed 2 bases and J shed 3 bases, with 15 bases lying between them. Germline values: CDR1 SGHTA, CDR2 FQGNSA. CDR3 coding DNA: TGTGCCAGCAGCTTAAGTGTCGGGAGCGGAACAGATACGCAGTATTTT. Translating gives CASSLSVGSGTDTQYF.

At least ten counts were recorded for this clonotype. V is TRBV11-3 and J is TRBJ2-3; weak D call: TRBD1 (5 bases). CDR1 SGHNT and CDR2 YENEEA come from the germline V gene. V was cut by 5 bases and J by 5 bases, with 17 bases left in between. The CDR3 length is 15 residues. The CDR3 coding sequence is TGTGCCAGCAGCATCACCTCAGGGCTGGAAGATACGCAGTATTTT. It is translated as CASSITSGLEDTQYF.

This clonotype was picked up many times. The chain carries TRBV4-1 and TRBJ1-4; D not certain. Germline-derived CDR1 and CDR2 are MGHRA and YSYEKL. CDR3 size: 16 residues. Deletions cut 1 base from V and 6 bases from J, with 15 bases between. DNA for the CDR3: TGCGCCAGCAGCCAAGGCCTCACGGGGTTAGATGAAAAACTGTTTTTT. This gives the protein CASSQGLTGLDEKLFF.

This clonotype was seen many times. The chain uses TRBV5-1 and TRBJ1-4; D remains unclear. Germline CDR1 SGHRS, CDR2 YFSETQ. V gave up 4 bases and J gave up 8 bases, with 12 bases separating them. CDR3 length: 13 residues. The CDR3 DNA sequence: TGCGCCAGCAGCCGGGAGGTACAGGAAAAACTGTTTTTT. It codes for CASSREVQEKLFF.

This clonotype was found many times. The chain couples TRBV20-1 to TRBJ1-5, with D possibly matching TRBD1 (5 bases). This CDR3 contains 12 residues. The V gene's germline CDR1 is DFQATT and CDR2 SNEGSKA (reference sequence). Trimming pared 3 bases from V and 6 bases from J, leaving 9 bases between. The CDR3 nucleotides read TGCAGTGCTAGTTCCGGGGCTCAGCCCCAGCATTTT. This gives the protein CSASSGAQPQHF.

This clonotype was found many times. The gene calls are TRBV27 and TRBJ1-1; D uncertain. The CDR3 length is 14 residues. The V end lost 3 bases, the J end lost 4 bases, and 12 bases lay between the germline ends. Germline V gene data show CDR1 as MNHEY and CDR2 as SMNVEV (reference sequence). CDR3 sequence reads: CASSFLGEGTEAFF. Written as DNA, the CDR3 is TGTGCCAGCAGTTTCCTGGGTGAAGGCACTGAAGCTTTCTTT.

This clonotype showed up many times. J is TRBJ2-3 and V is TRBV19, with 8 bases fitting TRBD2. Germline V gene data show CDR1 as LNHDA and CDR2 as SQIVND (reference sequence). V shed 3 bases and J 6 bases; nucleotides not matched to a gene: 11. The CDR3 is 16 amino acids. The CDR3 region is CASSIPTSATEDTQYF. As DNA, the CDR3 is TGTGCCAGTAGTATCCCGACTAGCGCGACGGAGGATACGCAGTATTTT. Variable domain in full (rest from reference TRBV19 and TRBJ2-3): DGGITQSPKYLFRKEGQNVTLSCEQNLNHDAMYWYRQDPGQGLRLIYYSQIVNDFQKGDIAEGYSVSREKKESFPLTVTSAQKNPTAFYLCASSIPTSATEDTQYFGPGTRLTVL.